These 9 T cell receptor beta chains were sequenced from one sample in a study of CXCR3-negative and CXCR3-positive naive CD8 T cells. Researchers prepared the TRB cDNA libraries using 5' RACE with UMI labels. Reprocessing the 5' RACE reads, TCRdb reports a single entry for every CDR3 protein and omits DNA. The table for this sample gives approximately 45,000 distinct CDR3 sequences. Sequenced input: memory CD8+ T cells from blood. These receptors all come from a human donor in good health. Some clones in this sample may be carry-over from other donors' samples.

The chain carries TRBV6-2 or TRBV6-3 and TRBJ2-1; the TCRdb D gene call, TRBD1, has no DNA to confirm it. Germline values: CDR1 MNHEY, CDR2 SVGEGT. The CDR3 spans 13 residues. The CDR3: CASSPSQTVGQFF.

The chain couples TRBV20-1 to TRBJ2-7; as DNA is missing, the TRBD2 call by TCRdb cannot be tested. CDR3 length: 16 amino acids. Germline CDR1 reads DFQATT; CDR2 reads SNEGSKA (reference sequence). The CDR3 sequence is CSARDVASGGRYEQYF.

The chain employs TRBV29-1 and TRBJ2-3; TCRdb names TRBD2, which stays unverified in the absence of DNA. The CDR3 runs 14 residues. The germline CDR1 and CDR2 sequences are SQVTM and ANQGSEA. CDR3 region: CSVPPSGGPDTQYF.

V and J are TRBV7-2 and TRBJ2-6; TCRdb's D call of TRBD1 is untestable without DNA. This CDR3 spans 18 amino acids. The germline CDR1 and CDR2 sequences are SGHTA and FQGNSA. This chain's CDR3 is CASSLYGGQGTGANVLTF.

The chain recombines TRBV12-3 or TRBV12-4 with TRBJ2-7; checking the TCRdb D call of TRBD2 is not possible without DNA. The CDR3 runs to 18 residues. CDR3 sequence: CASSFGLAGGTSSYEQYF.

The CDR3 loop is CASSPGAGGFAGYTF. The V gene is TRBV7-2, the J gene TRBJ1-2; TCRdb proposes TRBD1, but this gene call is untestable without DNA. From germline, CDR1 is SGHTA and CDR2 FQGNSA. This CDR3 spans 15 amino acids.

CDR3 residues: CASSLFSGGETQYF. The V gene is TRBV27, the J gene TRBJ2-5; the D call from TCRdb, TRBD2, cannot be confirmed without DNA. In germline, CDR1 is MNHEY, CDR2 SMNVEV (reference sequence). CDR3 size: 14 residues.

The gene calls are TRBV28 and TRBJ2-2. The length of the CDR3 is 16 residues. Germline values: CDR1 MDHEN, CDR2 SYDVKM. CDR3 sequence: CASVLRNQGNTGELFF.

CDR3 loop: CASSFGTSGRAPADTQYF. The chain combines TRBV7-2 with TRBJ2-3; TCRdb lists TRBD2, though no DNA is available to test this call. This CDR3 is built from 18 residues. Germline V gives CDR1 SGHTA, CDR2 FQGNSA.